The 27 T cell receptor beta chains reported below all come from one sample, sequenced in a study of T cell changes during pregnancy in multiple sclerosis. The repertoire was sequenced with immunoSEQ multiplex PCR; TCRdb's copy has only in-frame clones and lacks some. The sample lists tens of thousands of clones; roughly 90% were seen once. Here the sequenced sample was peripheral blood, taken after pregnancy. These receptors all come from a female donor in good health, enrolled as a control in a pregnancy study.

V usage is TRBV5-6 and J usage is TRBJ2-7, with 11 bases that match TRBD2. Trimming took 2 bases from V and 9 from J; bases not matched to a gene: 16. The CDR3 loop spans 17 amino acids. Germline CDR1 SGHDT, CDR2 YYEEEE. The CDR3: CASSFRTSGQSFLVQYF. CDR3 DNA: TGTGCCAGCAGCTTTCGGACTAGCGGGCAGAGCTTCTTGGTGCAGTACTTC.

This chain connects TRBV6-6 to TRBJ1-1, with a tentative D call TRBD1 (6 bases). Germline CDR1 and CDR2: MNHNY and SVGAGI (reference sequence). Trimming took off 5 bases at V and 0 bases at J, with 10 bases between the two ends. This CDR3 comprises 14 residues. The CDR3 coding sequence is TGTGCCAGCAGTGGTGGACAGCTGAACACTGAAGCTTTCTTT. It encodes CASSGGQLNTEAFF.

The chain couples TRBV5-4 to TRBJ2-7; tentative D call: TRBD2 (5 bases). The germline V gene encodes CDR1 SGHNT and CDR2 YYREEE (reference sequence). V was shortened by 0 bases and J by 5 bases, with 12 bases between the two germline ends. The CDR3 sequence is 14 residues long. DNA for the CDR3: TGTGCCAGCAGCTTGGCCGTGACTACCGACGAGCAGTACTTC. Translated, it gives CASSLAVTTDEQYF. Combining the CDR3 with reference TRBV5-4 and TRBJ2-7 gives the whole variable domain ETGVTQSPTHLIKTRGQQVTLRCSSQSGHNTVSWYQQALGQGPQFIFQYYREEENGRGNFPPRFSGLQFPNYSSELNVNALELDDSALYLCASSLAVTTDEQYFGPGTRLTVT.

This sequence joins TRBV9 and TRBJ2-5; 12 nucleotides line up with TRBD1. The CDR3 is 21 residues long. Germline V gene data show CDR1 as SGDLS and CDR2 as YYNGEE. With 2 bases clipped from V and 3 bases from J, the junction kept 20 bases outside the gene matches. The CDR3 DNA reads as TGTGCCAGCAGCGTTCGGGACAGGGGGCGGTTGGGCGGGAGGGGTGAAGAGACCCAGTACTTC. Translated: CASSVRDRGRLGGRGEETQYF.

V is TRBV19 and J is TRBJ1-2, with 7 bases identical to TRBD1. The CDR3 sequence is 12 residues long. Trimming removed 5 bases from V and 7 bases from J; junction bases left unmatched: 4. Germline V CDR1 and CDR2: LNHDA, SQIVND (reference sequence). DNA of the CDR3: TGTGCCAGTAGTCTCCGGACAGGTGGCTACACCTTC. Translated, it gives CASSLRTGGYTF.

The gene calls are TRBV27 and TRBJ1-1; D uncertain. V lost 6 bases and J lost 1, with 12 bases in between. The CDR3 has 14 residues. Germline values: CDR1 MNHEY, CDR2 SMNVEV (reference sequence). CDR3 DNA: TGTGCCAGCAGGCGGGGTTGGGGGAACACTGAAGCTTTCTTT. Its protein product is CASRRGWGNTEAFF.

The V and J genes are TRBV19 and TRBJ2-3, with a possible D match to TRBD1 (5 bases). CDR3 length: 15 amino acids. V lost 4 bases and J 2 bases, leaving 13 bases between the germline ends. CDR1 is LNHDA and CDR2 is SQIVND in the germline V gene (reference sequence). CDR3 nucleotides: TGTGCCAGTAGTACGTTGACAGACTCCACAGATACGCAGTATTTT. This codes for CASSTLTDSTDTQYF.

The chain has TRBV11-2 and TRBJ2-2; D unresolved. The V end lost 7 bases, the J end lost 1 base, and 4 bases lay between the germline ends. Germline V gives CDR1 SGHAT, CDR2 FQNNGV. The CDR3 is made up of 12 amino acids. The CDR3: CASTQNTGELFF. The CDR3 region has the DNA TGTGCCAGCACCCAGAACACCGGGGAGCTGTTTTTT.

V usage is TRBV7-8 and J usage is TRBJ1-3; tentative D call: TRBD1 (5 bases). V dropped 3 bases and J dropped 1 base, with 13 bases sitting between them. Germline V CDR1 and CDR2: SGHVS, FQNEAQ. CDR3 size: 16 residues. The CDR3 loop reads CASSLAGWGSGNTIYF. DNA for the CDR3: TGTGCCAGCAGCTTGGCAGGGTGGGGATCTGGAAACACCATATATTTT.

This chain uses TRBV6-5 with TRBJ2-2; 7 positions match TRBD1. The CDR3 is 15 residues long. V was pared by 6 bases and J by 3 bases, with 7 bases of the junction left unmatched. CDR1 and CDR2 from the germline V gene are MNHEY and SVGAGI. CDR3 sequence (DNA): TGTGCCAGCAGAACAGGGGTCGTGGACACCGGGGAGCTGTTTTTT. Residues: CASRTGVVDTGELFF.

The genes are TRBV7-9 and TRBJ2-7; D remains ambiguous. The CDR3 covers 14 residues. In germline, CDR1 is SEHNR, CDR2 FQNEAQ (reference sequence). V was shortened by 1 base and J by 4 bases, with 11 bases between the two germline ends. CDR3 loop: CASSLGDIYYEQYF. CDR3 nucleotide sequence: TGTGCCAGCAGCTTAGGCGACATATATTACGAGCAGTACTTC.

The genes are TRBV30 and TRBJ1-2; TRBD1 matches 8 bases. V shed 2 bases, J shed 7 bases, and the junction held 3 bases outside the gene matches. CDR3 size: 12 residues. Germline loops: CDR1 GTSNPN, CDR2 SVGIG (reference sequence). CDR3: CAWSSGQGGYTF. DNA of the CDR3: TGTGCCTGGAGTTCCGGACAGGGTGGCTACACCTTC.

The rearrangement links TRBV27 to TRBJ2-7, with D unclear. CDR3 size: 13 residues. Trimming took 5 bases from V and 6 from J, leaving 14 bases between them. Per the germline V gene, CDR1 is MNHEY and CDR2 is SMNVEV (reference sequence). The CDR3 here is CASSPPPLFEQYF. The CDR3 bases are TGTGCCAGCAGTCCCCCCCCTCTTTTCGAGCAGTACTTC.

This chain joins TRBV6-1 and TRBJ2-3; 7 bases line up with TRBD1. The V segment lost 4 bases and the J segment 14 bases; nucleotides outside the gene matches: 9. The CDR3 totals 12 residues. Germline V CDR1 and CDR2: MNHNS, SASEGT. CDR3 DNA sequence: TGTGCCAGCAGTGTTACAGGGGACGTGGGGTATTTT. It codes for CASSVTGDVGYF.

The genes are TRBV30 and TRBJ1-1; tentative D call: TRBD1 (6 bases). V lost 4 bases and J 3 bases, leaving 9 bases between the germline ends. The CDR3 covers 12 residues. Germline CDR1 is GTSNPN and CDR2 is SVGIG (reference sequence). The CDR3 is CAWKGVDTEAFF. The CDR3 DNA sequence: TGTGCCTGGAAGGGGGTAGACACTGAAGCTTTCTTT.

The chain joins TRBV5-4 to TRBJ2-5; 11 bases fit TRBD1. Germline CDR1 and CDR2: SGHNT and YYREEE (reference sequence). The CDR3 runs 16 residues. Trimming took 4 bases from V and 2 from J; bases not matched to a gene: 7. The CDR3 DNA reads TGTGCCAGCAGCCCAGGACAGGGGGCCTCTCAAGAGACCCAGTACTTC. It specifies CASSPGQGASQETQYF. The full variable domain, in which reference TRBV5-4 and TRBJ2-5 provide the parts outside the CDR3, is ETGVTQSPTHLIKTRGQQVTLRCSSQSGHNTVSWYQQALGQGPQFIFQYYREEENGRGNFPPRFSGLQFPNYSSELNVNALELDDSALYLCASSPGQGASQETQYFGPGTRLLVL.

CDR3 amino acids: CASSSRDRDHQPQHF. In DNA form, the CDR3 reads TGTGCCAGTAGTAGCCGGGACAGGGACCACCAGCCCCAGCATTTT. The chain carries TRBV19 and TRBJ1-5; 9 positions agree with TRBD1. Germline V lookup: CDR1 LNHDA, CDR2 SQIVND (reference sequence). This CDR3 contains 15 residues. V dropped 4 bases and J dropped 7; count of bases not matched to a gene: 8.

This clone has just a few counts. V gene TRBV2 combines with J gene TRBJ1-2, with no clear D. This CDR3 spans 13 amino acids. Trimming stripped 2 bases from V and 4 bases from J, with 8 bases between. Germline V gives CDR1 SNHLY, CDR2 FYNNEI. In DNA, the CDR3 is TGTGCCAGCAGTGAATCCGGTTCCTATGGCTACACCTTC. It encodes CASSESGSYGYTF.

This chain uses TRBV21-1 with TRBJ1-2; the table's D call TRBD1 went unverified against the DNA. TRBV21-1 is an annotated pseudogene. The length of the CDR3 is 14 residues. The DNA for the CDR3 is TGTGCCAGCAGCGCTCCGGGACAGGGTTACGGCTACACCTTC. It yields the protein CASSAPGQGYGYTF.

The chain uses TRBV18 and TRBJ2-5; 7 bases fit TRBD1. With 3 bases clipped from V and 4 bases from J, the junction kept 8 bases outside the gene matches. Germline V gene sequence: CDR1 KGHSH, CDR2 LQKENI. The CDR3 has 15 amino acids. The CDR3 DNA reads TGTGCCAGCTCACCCCGACAGGGTGCGGGAGAGACCCAGTACTTC. Residues: CASSPRQGAGETQYF.

The chain is built from TRBV5-1 and TRBJ1-1; possible D gene TRBD1, 6 bases. V shed 0 bases and J shed 1 base, with 13 bases lying between them. The CDR3 runs to 16 residues. Germline V gene lookup returns CDR1 SGHRS and CDR2 YFSETQ. CDR3 DNA: TGCGCCAGCAGCTTGGGTGCGGCAGGGGCGAACACTGAAGCTTTCTTT. Translated, it gives CASSLGAAGANTEAFF.

The rearrangement joins TRBV6-5 to TRBJ2-7; 9 bases align to TRBD2. The length of the CDR3 is 15 residues. V lost 4 bases, J lost 3 bases, and 7 bases stayed unmatched. CDR1 and CDR2 from the germline V gene are MNHEY and SVGAGI. CDR3 sequence: CASSLLAGSHYEQYF. In nucleotides, the CDR3 is TGTGCCAGCAGTTTGCTAGCGGGGAGCCACTACGAGCAGTACTTC.

The chain couples TRBV9 to TRBJ2-7, with 8 bases identical to TRBD2. This CDR3 spans 15 amino acids. V shed 4 bases, J shed 0 bases, and the junction held 6 bases outside the gene matches. The germline gives CDR1 SGDLS, CDR2 YYNGEE. The CDR3 sequence is CASSPTGGTSYEQYF. Here the CDR3 DNA reads TGTGCCAGCAGCCCGACGGGGGGGACCTCCTACGAGCAGTACTTC.

This chain connects TRBV2 to TRBJ1-2, with 7 bases that match TRBD1. Germline V gene sequence: CDR1 SNHLY, CDR2 FYNNEI. J gave up 2 bases and V 6 bases, and 6 bases lay outside the gene matches. The CDR3 loop spans 14 amino acids. CDR3 protein: CASRGQSPNYGYTF. In DNA, the CDR3 is TGTGCCAGCAGGGGACAGAGCCCCAACTATGGCTACACCTTC.

A single count supports this clone. This chain joins TRBV30 and TRBJ2-7, with 8 bases that match TRBD1. CDR1 and CDR2 (germline): GTSNPN, SVGIG (reference sequence). The CDR3 extends over 12 amino acids. Trimming at V came to 8 bases and at J to 1 base, leaving 4 bases not matched to a gene. The CDR3 DNA sequence: TGTGCCGGGTACAGGGGGTCCTACGAGCAGTACTTC. Translating it yields CAGYRGSYEQYF.

This clone was counted a few times. The chain has TRBV27 and TRBJ1-1; 11 nucleotides match TRBD1. This CDR3 is built from 13 residues. J was trimmed by 8 bases and V by 4 bases; bases with no gene match: 3. CDR1 and CDR2 from the germline V gene are MNHEY and SMNVEV (reference sequence). In DNA, the CDR3 is TGTGCCAGCAGTTACGGACAGGGGGCCGAAGCTTTCTTT. Amino acid sequence: CASSYGQGAEAFF.

The gene calls are TRBV30 and TRBJ1-2; TRBD1 matches 9 bases. Germline lookup yields CDR1 GTSNPN and CDR2 SVGIG (reference sequence). This CDR3 region has 15 residues. Unmatched junction bases numbered 7, after V lost 0 bases and J lost 5 bases. CDR3 sequence: CAWSVGTGTKYGYTF. The CDR3 DNA sequence: TGTGCCTGGAGTGTAGGGACAGGGACAAAGTATGGCTACACCTTC.